This TCR beta chain was sequenced for a study of early T cells in non-severe SARS-CoV-2 infection. Study-wide findings and caveats: Matching with VDJdb favored anti-spike CD8 responses (missing private and CD4 specificities).

As regards this clonotype: Its antigen remains unidentified.

TCRdb ran MiXCR on the 5' RACE reads and lists one entry per CDR3 protein. Among 35,000 to 45,000 distinct CDR3 sequences listed, approximately 5.1% were seen once. The CDR3 runs 17 residues. The V and J ends lost 7 bases and 3 bases, in that order; junction bases with no gene match: 14. Germline loops: CDR1 MDHEN, CDR2 SYDVKM. This chain connects TRBV28 to TRBJ2-2; 7 bases fit TRBD2. Source: whole blood, taken at baseline. The receptor's source is an adult who was a healthcare worker with PCR-confirmed SARS-CoV-2 infection or an uninfected control (not recorded which). The CDR3 DNA reads as TGTGCCAGCAAAGATCCTCGGGCGGGAGAGTACACCGGGGAGCTGTTTTTT. Translation gives CASKDPRAGEYTGELFF.